This TCR beta chain stems from a study of T-cell reconstitution after alpha-beta-depleted transplantation in children. The TCRbeta library was prepared with unique molecular identifiers. TCRdb re-derived calls from the PCR reads in MiXCR, one entry per CDR3 protein. The data show 210,000 or so distinct CDR3 sequences, around 10% seen once. V shed 0 bases and J shed 4 bases, with 10 bases lying between them. Germline-derived CDR1 and CDR2 are SGHVS and FNYEAQ. The CDR3 has 15 residues. This clonotype was counted only a few times. The chain links TRBV7-6 to TRBJ1-5, with a tentative D call TRBD1 (6 bases). The receptor comes from a human donor who donated a stem cell graft to a child with acute lymphoblastic leukemia. The sample in question was PBMCs from the stem cell graft donor, obtained from the stem cell graft. CDR3 sequence reads: CASSLAQGINQPQHF. For the CDR3, the DNA is TGTGCCAGCAGCTTAGCGCAGGGGATTAATCAGCCCCAGCATTTT.